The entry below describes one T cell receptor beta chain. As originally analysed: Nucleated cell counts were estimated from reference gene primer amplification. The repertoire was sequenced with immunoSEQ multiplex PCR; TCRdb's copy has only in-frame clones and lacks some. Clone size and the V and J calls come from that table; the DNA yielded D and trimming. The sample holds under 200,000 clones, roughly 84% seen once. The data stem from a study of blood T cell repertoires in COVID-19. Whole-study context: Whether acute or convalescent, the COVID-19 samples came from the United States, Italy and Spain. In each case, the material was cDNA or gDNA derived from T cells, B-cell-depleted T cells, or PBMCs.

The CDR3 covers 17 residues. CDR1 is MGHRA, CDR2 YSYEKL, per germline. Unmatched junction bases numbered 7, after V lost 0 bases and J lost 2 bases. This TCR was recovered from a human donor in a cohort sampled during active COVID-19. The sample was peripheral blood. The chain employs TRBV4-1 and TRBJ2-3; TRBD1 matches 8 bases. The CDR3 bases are TGCGCCAGCAGCCAAGATTATAACAGGGGGTTCACAGATACGCAGTATTTT. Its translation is CASSQDYNRGFTDTQYF.